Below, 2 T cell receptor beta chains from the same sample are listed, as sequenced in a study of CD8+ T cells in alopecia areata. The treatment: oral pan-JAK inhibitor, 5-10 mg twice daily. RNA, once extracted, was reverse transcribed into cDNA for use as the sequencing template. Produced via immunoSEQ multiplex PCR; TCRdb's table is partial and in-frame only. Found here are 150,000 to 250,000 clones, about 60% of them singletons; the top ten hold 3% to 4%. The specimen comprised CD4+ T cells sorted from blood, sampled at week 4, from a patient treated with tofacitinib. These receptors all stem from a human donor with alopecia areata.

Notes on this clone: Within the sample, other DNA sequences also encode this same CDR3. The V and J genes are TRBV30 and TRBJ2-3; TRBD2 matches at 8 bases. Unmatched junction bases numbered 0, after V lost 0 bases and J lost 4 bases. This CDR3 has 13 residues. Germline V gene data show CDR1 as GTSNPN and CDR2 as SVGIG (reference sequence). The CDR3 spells CAWSVRGADTQYF. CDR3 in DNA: TGTGCCTGGAGTGTGCGGGGGGCAGATACGCAGTATTTT.

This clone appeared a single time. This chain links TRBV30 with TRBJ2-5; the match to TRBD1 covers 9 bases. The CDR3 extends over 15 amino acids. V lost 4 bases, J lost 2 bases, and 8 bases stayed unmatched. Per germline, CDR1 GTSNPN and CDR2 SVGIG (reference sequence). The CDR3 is CAWNRGQGQQETQYF. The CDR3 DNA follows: TGTGCCTGGAATCGGGGACAGGGTCAACAAGAGACCCAGTACTTC. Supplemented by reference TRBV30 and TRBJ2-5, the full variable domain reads SQTIHQWPATLVQPVGSPLSLECTVEGTSNPNLYWYRQAAGRGLQLLFYSVGIGQISSEVPQNLSASRPQDRQFILSSKKLLLSDSGFYLCAWNRGQGQQETQYFGPGTRLLVL.